This TCR beta chain was found in a study of T cells expressing NK-cell markers. About the study: Seven of the eight sequenced donors were HCMV-seropositive; one was seronegative.

With regard to this clonotype: Its antigen is not identified.

The CDR3 has 15 residues. CDR1 and CDR2 (germline): DFQATT, SNEGSKA (reference sequence). What made the TCR beta cDNA was 5'RACE template switching with UMIs. TCRdb re-analyzed the 5' RACE reads; it lists each CDR3 protein once, without DNA. With a few hundred thousand distinct CDR3 sequences in the sample, the ten largest clones hold 5.2%. Study results and caveats: Also leading the CD3+CD56-NKG2C+ fraction in a handful of donors were these clonotypes.

This chain uses TRBV20-1 with TRBJ2-7; TCRdb's D call of TRBD2 is untestable without DNA. The receptor was isolated from a man aged 18-69 years in good health. The sequenced sample was blood T cells: a sorted CD56 or NKG2C T cell subset, CD4+ or CD8+ T cells, or bulk PBMC T cells (not recorded which). Here the CDR3 reads CSARDTTSGVYEQYF.